A single sample gave rise to the 20 T cell receptor beta chains below, sequenced in a study of blood T cell repertoires in COVID-19. Repertoires were generated with immunoSEQ multiplex PCR, while TCRdb's copy carries only in-frame clones and drops some. The table includes some 700,000 clones, just under 90% detected once. The sequenced sample consisted of peripheral blood. The receptors derive from a woman aged 18-29 years with acute or convalescent COVID-19.

The J gene is TRBJ1-1, the V gene TRBV19; D is ambiguous. Trimming cost V 9 bases and J 6 bases, with 8 bases left between them. This CDR3 comprises 10 residues. Germline loops: CDR1 LNHDA, CDR2 SQIVND (reference sequence). CDR3 sequence: CASGRAEAFF. In nucleotides, the CDR3 is TGTGCCAGCGGGAGGGCTGAAGCTTTCTTT.

This clone was seen just once. V is TRBV3-1 (or the pseudogene TRBV3-2) and J is TRBJ1-2, with D perhaps matching TRBD1 (6 bases). Per germline, CDR1 LGHDT and CDR2 YNNKEL (reference sequence). This CDR3 region has 11 residues. The germline V and J ends were trimmed by 1 base and 13 bases, with 10 bases remaining between them. The CDR3 region is CASSQGAGATF. DNA for the CDR3: TGTGCCAGCAGCCAAGGGGCGGGGGCCACCTTC.

This chain joins TRBV7-6 and TRBJ2-5; a possible D gene is TRBD1 (7 bases). The CDR3 covers 18 residues. Trimming left V 5 bases short and J 5 bases short, with 27 bases between. CDR1 SGHVS and CDR2 FNYEAQ come from the germline V gene. CDR3 coding DNA: TGTGCCAGCAGCCCTCGTGAGGACAGGAGGGTTCTTAGGGAGACCCAGTACTTC. Translating it yields CASSPREDRRVLRETQYF.

This chain joins TRBV11-2 and TRBJ2-2, with D maybe TRBD1 (7 bases). The CDR3 runs to 15 residues. V was shortened by 5 bases and J by 6 bases, with 16 bases between the two germline ends. CDR1 and CDR2 from the germline V gene are SGHAT and FQNNGV. In DNA form, the CDR3 reads TGTGCCAGCAGCAACCAACTCAGGGGGGCCGGGGAGCTGTTTTTT. Encoded protein: CASSNQLRGAGELFF.

The chain joins TRBV29-1 to TRBJ1-4; D unclear. The V gene's germline CDR1 is SQVTM and CDR2 ANQGSEA. The CDR3 is 13 amino acids. V lost 4 bases and J lost 4, with 10 bases in between. In DNA, the CDR3 is TGCAGCGTTGCCATGGGGAGTAATGAAAAACTGTTTTTT. It codes for CSVAMGSNEKLFF.

The gene calls are TRBV24-1 and TRBJ1-2; maybe TRBD1 (6 bases). The CDR3 consists of 13 residues. The V end was cut by 5 bases, the J end by 9 bases, with 15 bases between. The germline V gene encodes CDR1 KGHDR and CDR2 SFDVKD. The CDR3 nucleotides are TGTGCCACCAGTGGCAGGACAGCCGAGAGCTACACCTTC. It specifies CATSGRTAESYTF.

The chain links TRBV14 to TRBJ2-7; D possibly corresponds to TRBD2 (6 bases). Trimming pared 1 base from V and 2 bases from J, leaving 15 bases between. This CDR3 region has 16 residues. Germline V lookup: CDR1 SGHDN, CDR2 FVKESK. CDR3 sequence reads: CASSQVRWAGTYEQYF. CDR3 nucleotides: TGTGCCAGCAGCCAAGTTCGCTGGGCGGGGACCTACGAGCAGTACTTC. The full variable domain, in which reference TRBV14 and TRBJ2-7 provide the parts outside the CDR3, is EAGVTQFPSHSVIEKGQTVTLRCDPISGHDNLYWYRRVMGKEIKFLLHFVKESKQDESGMPNNRFLAERTGGTYSTLKVQPAELEDSGVYFCASSQVRWAGTYEQYFGPGTRLTVT.

The genes are TRBV9 and TRBJ2-7; 9 nucleotides align to TRBD2. Germline CDR1 SGDLS, CDR2 YYNGEE. The CDR3 extends over 14 amino acids. Losses at the gene ends were 7 bases for V and 3 bases for J; bases not matched to a gene: 8. The CDR3 spells CASGRGTSLYEQYF. The DNA for the CDR3 is TGTGCCAGCGGCCGAGGGACTAGCCTCTACGAGCAGTACTTC.

The chain employs TRBV27 and TRBJ2-7; 7 bases match TRBD1. The CDR3 contains 15 residues. Germline CDR1 reads MNHEY; CDR2 reads SMNVEV (reference sequence). The V segment lost 2 bases and the J segment 3 bases; nucleotides outside the gene matches: 7. The CDR3 reads CASSLTPGQIYEQYF. The CDR3 DNA follows: TGTGCCAGCAGTTTAACGCCGGGACAGATCTACGAGCAGTACTTC.

The J gene is TRBJ2-1, the V gene TRBV3-1 (or the pseudogene TRBV3-2); possibly TRBD2 for D (5 bases). This CDR3 is built from 14 residues. The germline V gene has CDR1 LGHDT and CDR2 YNNKEL (reference sequence). V was pared by 3 bases and J by 3 bases, with 9 bases between. CDR3 coding DNA: TGTGCCAGCAGCCACGTAGGGAGCTACAATGAGCAGTTCTTC. This encodes CASSHVGSYNEQFF.

This chain uses TRBV11-3 with TRBJ2-7, with 7 bases that match TRBD2. Germline V lookup: CDR1 SGHNT, CDR2 YENEEA. V was clipped by 3 bases and J by 3 bases; unmatched bases: 14. The CDR3 is 17 amino acids. The CDR3 region is CASSFRWPGGNNYEQYF. The CDR3 region has the DNA TGTGCCAGCAGCTTCCGGTGGCCGGGAGGAAATAACTACGAGCAGTACTTC.

The chain recombines TRBV19 with TRBJ2-5, with 9 bases that match TRBD2. CDR3 length: 15 amino acids. V shed 5 bases, J shed 2 bases, and the junction held 6 bases outside the gene matches. The germline CDR1 and CDR2 sequences are LNHDA and SQIVND (reference sequence). The CDR3 coding sequence is TGTGCCAGTAGTCTTAGCGGGGGATTACAAGAGACCCAGTACTTC. This encodes CASSLSGGLQETQYF. Complete variable domain (other parts from reference TRBV19 and TRBJ2-5): DGGITQSPKYLFRKEGQNVTLSCEQNLNHDAMYWYRQDPGQGLRLIYYSQIVNDFQKGDIAEGYSVSREKKESFPLTVTSAQKNPTAFYLCASSLSGGLQETQYFGPGTRLLVL.

This clone was counted only a few times. The chain joins TRBV6-1 to TRBJ1-2; TRBD1 matches 9 bases. The CDR3 covers 13 residues. Losses at the gene ends were 0 bases for V and 8 bases for J; bases not matched to a gene: 1. The V gene's germline CDR1 is MNHNS and CDR2 SASEGT. The CDR3 here is CASSEAGTGGYTF. The CDR3 bases are TGTGCCAGCAGTGAAGCGGGGACAGGGGGCTACACCTTC.

The chain recombines TRBV7-3 with TRBJ1-6; D remains unclear. The CDR3 sequence is 13 residues long. The germline CDR1 and CDR2 sequences are SGHTA and FQGTGA. V was clipped by 0 bases and J by 7 bases, with 4 bases between them. In nucleotides, the CDR3 is TGTGCCAGCAGCTTAACTCGGAATTCACCCCTCCACTTT. This encodes CASSLTRNSPLHF. The full variable domain, rest sourced from reference TRBV7-3 and TRBJ1-6, is GAGVSQTPSNKVTEKGKYVELRCDPISGHTALYWYRQSLGQGPEFLIYFQGTGAADDSGLPNDRFFAVRPEGSVSTLKIQRTERGDSAVYLCASSLTRNSPLHFGNGTRLTVT.

This chain links TRBV6-5 with TRBJ2-1, with D tentatively TRBD1 (5 bases). There are 15 residues in the CDR3. Trimming stripped 7 bases from V and 8 bases from J, with 21 bases between. Germline CDR1 is MNHEY and CDR2 is SVGAGI. The CDR3 DNA reads as TGTGCCAGCAAGCTCAGGACATTTCAAATGGATGAGCAGTTCTTC. Translation: CASKLRTFQMDEQFF.

The chain uses TRBV2 and TRBJ1-3; TRBD1 matches 8 bases. Germline trimming cut 4 bases from V and 4 bases from J; bases unmatched to any gene: 9. CDR3 size: 16 residues. CDR1 is SNHLY, CDR2 FYNNEI, per germline. The CDR3 nucleotides are TGTGCCAGCAGTGGTTTCCAGGGGGCTAACGGAAACACCATATATTTT. Residues: CASSGFQGANGNTIYF.

This clone was counted between two and nine times. The chain uses TRBV6-1 and TRBJ1-3, with 7 bases matching TRBD1. Germline V gene lookup returns CDR1 MNHNS and CDR2 SASEGT. V shed 1 base and J 0 bases; nucleotides not matched to a gene: 3. CDR3 length: 16 amino acids. The CDR3 nucleotides read TGTGCCAGCAGTGAAGTCAGGGGGTTCTCTGGAAACACCATATATTTT. Protein: CASSEVRGFSGNTIYF.

This clone has more than one count but fewer than ten. The chain combines TRBV7-9 with TRBJ1-2; D remains unclear. The CDR3 totals 15 residues. V lost 4 bases to trimming and J lost 0 bases, with 12 bases between them. The germline V gene has CDR1 SEHNR and CDR2 FQNEAQ (reference sequence). CDR3 DNA: TGTGCCAGCAGCTCCAGAACCGTCCCTAACTATGGCTACACCTTC. Amino acids: CASSSRTVPNYGYTF. Looking up the rest from reference TRBV7-9 and TRBJ1-2 gives the full variable domain: DTGVSQNPRHKITKRGQNVTFRCDPISEHNRLYWYRQTLGQGPEFLTYFQNEAQLEKSRLLSDRFSAERPKGSFSTLEIQRTEQGDSAMYLCASSSRTVPNYGYTFGSGTRLTVV.

The rearrangement joins TRBV5-4 to TRBJ2-7; 9 bases agree with TRBD1. The CDR3 spans 14 residues. Trimming removed 4 bases from V and 0 bases from J; junction bases left unmatched: 2. In germline, CDR1 is SGHNT, CDR2 YYREEE (reference sequence). The CDR3 is CASSDRGSSYEQYF. CDR3 nucleotide sequence: TGTGCCAGCAGCGACAGGGGGAGCTCCTACGAGCAGTACTTC.

The gene calls are TRBV10-3 and TRBJ2-3, with D possibly being TRBD1 (6 bases). This CDR3 has 16 amino acids. CDR1 is ENHRY, CDR2 SYGVKD, per germline. Trimming stripped 6 bases from V and 6 bases from J, with 22 bases between. CDR3: CAISPGSQGPYDTQYF. The CDR3 bases are TGTGCCATCAGCCCTGGTTCCCAGGGGCCCTACGATACGCAGTATTTT.